This entry is about one T cell receptor (beta chain). A read error may account for a junction end that differs from germline. Time point specified: newly diagnosed GD, antithyroid drugs for less than 3 months. PBMCs provided the RNA from which the TCR library was made. The sample belongs to a study of regulatory T cells in long-lasting Graves disease. CDR3-region Arm-PCR and iRepertoire HTBI primers produced the TCR beta libraries. Each CDR3 protein is one row after TCRdb ran MiXCR on the multiplex PCR reads. The data hold 360,000 or so distinct CDR3 sequences, with over 15% observed a single time. The germline V gene encodes CDR1 SGHRS and CDR2 YFSETQ. The CDR3 is 16 residues long. A further study also used this sample, focusing on T cells in Graves' hyperthyroidism and ophthalmopathy.

This clonotype originated in a man aged 40-49 years with Graves disease. This specimen consisted of peripheral blood mononuclear cells (PBMCs), obtained at new diagnosis, from a patient treated with antithyroid drugs. The chain couples TRBV5-1 to TRBJ1-3; a possible D gene is TRBD1 (5 bases). The CDR3 spells CAGSLLGLISGNTIYF. The CDR3 DNA is TGCGCCGGCAGCTTGTTGGGGCTCATCTCTGGAAACACCATATATTTT.